This T cell receptor beta chain originates from a study of CD8 T cells in ankylosing spondylitis. Study-wide points: According to the report, clones linked to the disease were significantly enriched in matched synovial fluid samples taken from ankylosing spondylitis patients. Earlier reports found some motif variants in synovial fluid and blood in reactive arthritis.

This CDR3 is 12 amino acids long. The ends were cut back, 1 base at V and 8 bases at J, with 8 bases in the middle. CDR1 is SNHLY and CDR2 is FYNNEI in the germline V gene. Quantitative molecular-barcoded 5'-RACE generated the TCR beta libraries. From the 5' RACE reads, TCRdb called clonotypes with MiXCR, one entry per CDR3 protein. The sample lists roughly 97,000 distinct CDR3 sequences, roughly 8.3% occurring once. This clonotype was counted many times. Its antigen is undetermined. The rearrangement uses TRBV2 and TRBJ1-2; D is uncertain. The sample consisted of blood, either unsorted or a sorted T cell fraction (not recorded which). The TCR comes from a male donor with ankylosing spondylitis or in good health (not recorded which). CDR3 amino acids: CASSEGRRGYTF. CDR3 nucleotide sequence: TGTGCCAGCAGTGAAGGAAGGCGAGGCTACACCTTC.